These 4 T cell receptor beta chains were sequenced from one sample in a study of blood T cell repertoires in COVID-19. Libraries were prepared by immunoSEQ multiplex PCR; TCRdb keeps only in-frame clonotypes and omits some of them. The table records approximately 230,000 clones, approximately 89% of them present only once. Specimen: peripheral blood. The receptors come from a woman aged 25 to 39 with COVID-19, enrolled during active disease.

The rearrangement joins TRBV7-9 to TRBJ2-7, with D perhaps matching TRBD2 (6 bases). Germline CDR1 and CDR2: SEHNR and FQNEAQ (reference sequence). The CDR3 is 14 residues long. V was pared by 5 bases and J by 4 bases, with 15 bases between. The CDR3 protein is CASSVIIGGYEQYV. CDR3 bases: TGTGCCAGCAGCGTTATAATCGGAGGGTACGAGCAGTACGTC.

In DNA, the CDR3 is TGTGCCAGCGCCTTACAGGGTTCCCACGAGCAGTACGTC. Translated: CASALQGSHEQYV. The chain combines TRBV7-9 with TRBJ2-7; a possible D gene is TRBD1 (6 bases). Between the trimmed V and J ends, which lost 8 bases and 5 bases, there was a span of 16 bases. CDR1 and CDR2 (germline): SEHNR, FQNEAQ (reference sequence). This CDR3 contains 13 residues.

The chain is built from TRBV7-2 and TRBJ2-5; D is undetermined. The CDR3 covers 14 residues. CDR1 is SGHTA, CDR2 FQGNSA, per germline. Between the trimmed V and J ends, which lost 2 bases and 4 bases, there was a span of 11 bases. CDR3 amino acids: CASSLSGRRETQYF. CDR3 DNA: TGTGCCAGCAGCTTATCGGGTCGGCGAGAGACCCAGTACTTC.

This chain links TRBV19 with TRBJ1-5, with D possibly TRBD1 on 5 matching bases. V was shortened by 2 bases and J by 7 bases, with 18 bases between the two germline ends. The CDR3 runs 16 residues. Germline values: CDR1 LNHDA, CDR2 SQIVND (reference sequence). For the CDR3, the DNA is TGTGCCAGTAGTATATCGGTAGGGCAGGGAGGCCAGCCCCAGCATTTT. This codes for CASSISVGQGGQPQHF.